The clone carrying this T cell receptor beta chain has a count of ten or more. The second PCR ran about 6 to 11 cycles with a sample-barcoded 5' primer and J-beta primers. TCRdb re-derived calls from the 5' RACE reads in MiXCR, one entry per CDR3 protein. This repertoire shows some 1.5 million distinct CDR3 sequences, 28% found once; its top ten account for 7.7%. The data are from a study of blood T cells in healthy people across ages. The CDR3 length is 14 residues. Germline V gene sequence: CDR1 SGHRS, CDR2 YFSETQ. The V segment lost 2 bases and the J segment 7 bases; nucleotides outside the gene matches: 6.

The receptor was derived from a woman aged 25 to 39 in good health. Specimen: blood. The rearrangement links TRBV5-1 to TRBJ2-1; 7 bases align to TRBD2. Here the CDR3 DNA reads TGCGCCAGCAGCTTCGGACTAGAGCGGAATGAGCAGTTCTTC. Its protein product is CASSFGLERNEQFF.